The T cell receptor beta chain described here comes from a study of T cell responses to AZD1222 COVID-19 vaccine. The CDR3 is 14 amino acids. V lost 4 bases to trimming and J lost 6 bases, with 15 bases between them. Germline-derived CDR1 and CDR2 are LGHDT and YNNKEL (reference sequence). Some clones are missing from TCRdb's copy, which holds only in-frame ones; the method was immunoSEQ multiplex PCR. The table includes 150,000 or so clones, about 91% detected once. The receptor was isolated from an adult who received the AZD1222 COVID-19 vaccine. The sequencing here drew on peripheral blood, taken 28 days after the second AZD1222 dose. V is TRBV3-1 (or the pseudogene TRBV3-2) and J is TRBJ1-2; D perhaps matches TRBD1 (6 bases). The CDR3 DNA reads as TGTGCCAGCAGCCCCGGTCCGGGGGCGAATGGCTACACCTTC. Encoded protein: CASSPGPGANGYTF.